The present TCR beta chain was sequenced within a study of OX40 agonist ivuxolimab in advanced cancers. A note on the overall study: Ivuxolimab was an agonistic, fully human IgG2 monoclonal antibody directed against OX40 (CD134), a costimulatory receptor. Intravenous ivuxolimab was administered to patients every 2 weeks at six dose levels: 0.01, 0.1, 0.3, 1.5, 3 and 10 mg/kg. Of the approximately 54 patients in dose escalation, about 20 had hepatocellular carcinoma, roughly 15 had melanoma, 9 had renal cell carcinoma and 9 had head and neck cancer. In the dose-escalation cohort, more than 75% of patients were male, and the mean age was approximately 64 years, with a range of about 23 to 85. Prior anti-PD-1, anti-PD-L1 or anti-CTLA-4 therapy was permitted, and 30% to 50% of dose-escalation patients had received checkpoint inhibitors. Partial responses occurred in three dose-escalation patients: two with cutaneous melanoma and one with hepatocellular carcinoma. The point of sequencing TCRbeta in the periphery was to test whether ivuxolimab changed TCR sequence diversity and drove clonal T-cell expansion. The paper describes the monotherapy dose-escalation part (N of about 55 patients) of the phase I trial of ivuxolimab. Study-wide findings and limitations: The antigen specificity of the peripheral T cells that underwent clonal expansion was not determined. In partial responders in the 0.1-3.0 mg/kg groups, normalized peripheral clonal expansion was found to be among the lowest, especially among CD8+ T cells. At doses from 0.1 to 3.0 mg/kg, clonal expansion was seen in both CD4+ and CD8+ blood T cells between baseline and week 6. On average, CD8+ T cells showed more expanded clones than CD4+ T cells after ivuxolimab. Low levels of normalized T-cell clonal expansion were also shown by some nonresponding patients.

In this sample, this clone turned up a few times. Its target antigen remains unknown. No base-level quality is on record; no much larger clone is a single base apart. Genomic DNA was extracted from sorted cells for sequencing of the TCRbeta CDR3 region. The immunoSEQ Assay was used for sequencing of TCRbeta CDR3 regions. As stored in TCRdb, this immuneACCESS dataset retains in-frame rearrangements with V and J assigned. A fraction of the clones does not appear; measured against another copy, unresolved V genes explain less than half of the discrepancy, and the remainder lacks a known reason. Present in this sample are around 50,000 clones, around four fifths of which were seen just once. The ten largest make up 0.75% of the sample. CDR3 length: 15 amino acids, cysteine to phenylalanine. The CDR3 DNA has 45 bases and is translated from base 1. V is pruned by 6 bases and J by 3 bases, leaving 8 bases of the junction without a gene match. The germline V gene (reference sequence) yields LNHDA for CDR1 and SQIVND for CDR2.

Patients with autoimmune disease history or receiving systemic immunosuppression were excluded from the trial. In every dose cohort, peripheral blood was drawn for TCR sequencing at baseline, cycle 4 day 1, and cycle 7 day 1. Samples were obtained from an open-label, multicenter, first-in-human phase I dose-escalation trial of ivuxolimab. Adults with locally advanced or metastatic melanoma, renal cell, hepatocellular, or head and neck squamous cell carcinoma were enrolled in the trial. Before TCR sequencing, CD4+ and CD8+ T cells were separately sorted from peripheral blood. This TCR was sampled from an adult with an advanced solid tumor such as melanoma, head and neck, liver or kidney cancer. The input for sequencing was CD4+ or CD8+ T cells sorted from blood, taken in a trial of the OX40 agonist ivuxolimab. The chain is encoded by TRBV19 joined to TRBJ2-7, and 10 bases in between align with TRBD1. This receptor carries the CDR3 CASRPQGTGDYEQYF. The base sequence is TGTGCCAGTAGACCCCAGGGGACAGGGGACTACGAGCAGTACTTC. The reference TRBV19 and TRBJ2-7 proteins fill in what lies around the CDR3, so the full variable domain reads DGGITQSPKYLFRKEGQNVTLSCEQNLNHDAMYWYRQDPGQGLRLIYYSQIVNDFQKGDIAEGYSVSREKKESFPLTVTSAQKNPTAFYLCASRPQGTGDYEQYFGPGTRLTVT.